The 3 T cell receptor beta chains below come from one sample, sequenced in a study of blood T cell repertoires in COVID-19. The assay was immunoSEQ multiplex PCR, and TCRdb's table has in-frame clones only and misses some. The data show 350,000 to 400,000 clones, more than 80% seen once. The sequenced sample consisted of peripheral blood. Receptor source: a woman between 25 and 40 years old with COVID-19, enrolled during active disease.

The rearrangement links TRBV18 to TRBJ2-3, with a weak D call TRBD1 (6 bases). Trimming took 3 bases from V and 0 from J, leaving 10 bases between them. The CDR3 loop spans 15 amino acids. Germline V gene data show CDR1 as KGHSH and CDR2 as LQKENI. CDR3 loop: CASSPQGPSTDTQYF. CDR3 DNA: TGTGCCAGCTCACCGCAGGGGCCTAGCACAGATACGCAGTATTTT.

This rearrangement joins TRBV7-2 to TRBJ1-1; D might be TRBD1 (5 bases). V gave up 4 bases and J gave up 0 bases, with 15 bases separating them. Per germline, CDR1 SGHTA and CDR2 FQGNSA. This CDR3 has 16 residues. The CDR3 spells CASSSAPGDLNTEAFF. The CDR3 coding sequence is TGTGCCAGCAGCTCCGCCCCGGGGGATTTGAACACTGAAGCTTTCTTT.

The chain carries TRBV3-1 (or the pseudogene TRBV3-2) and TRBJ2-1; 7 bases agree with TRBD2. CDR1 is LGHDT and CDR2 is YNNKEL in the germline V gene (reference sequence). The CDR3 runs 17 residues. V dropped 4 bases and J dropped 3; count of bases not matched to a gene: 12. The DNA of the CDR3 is TGTGCCAGCAGCCGGGTAGACGGGACTACATACTACAATGAGCAGTTCTTC. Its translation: CASSRVDGTTYYNEQFF.